This TCR beta chain was found in a study of shared clonotypes between healthy human individuals (TCRdb year 2020). As for the study more broadly: A few men and two women, aged 18 to 49 years, made up the cohort. For each donor, three plates each were used for CD4 naive and CD4 memory, two plates were used for CD8 naive, and one plate was used for CD8 memory. The study deeply sequenced blood TCR repertoires of about 5 healthy adults to estimate repertoire size and the extent of clonotype sharing between individuals. To increase sequencing depth and limit assay-specific biases, TCR repertoire library preparation and sequencing were carried out by different laboratories using diverse techniques. Leukapheresis yielded between about 0.85 and 9.5 billion PBMCs per donor. Study-wide findings and limitations: Sharing across a handful of donors was observed for about 5% of naive CD4, under 4% of naive CD8, around 2.5% of memory CD4, and about 0.38% of memory CD8 clonotypes. Only blood was sampled, and tissue TCR repertoires likely differ from those in blood. Based on pairwise subsampling, the degree of clonotype sharing among donors was expected to be affected by sequencing depth. Clonotypes shared by all four sorted-subset donors showed higher generation probabilities than non-shared clonotypes. Naive subsets generally had larger estimated clonotype richness than memory subsets did. Rarefaction of sorted-subset datasets indicated incomplete sequencing despite the large sequencing depth. Because the study included only a small number of donors, the genetic and exposure-history diversity represented was limited.

Donors were healthy HIV-negative adults with no recently reported acute infections or vaccinations. Every donor was a Caucasian adult living in Nashville, Tennessee, USA. CD4+ T cells were enriched by magnetic negative selection; naive cells were then positively selected on CD45RA, and the negative fraction formed the memory subset. After blood collection by leukapheresis, PBMCs were isolated using Ficoll-Histopaque density gradient centrifugation and then cryopreserved in the vapor phase of liquid nitrogen. Purity and quantity of every magnetically sorted T cell population were checked by analytical flow cytometry. Genomic DNA was isolated from every sorted fraction and measured by UV absorbance on a Nanodrop 2000c. Ends trimmed: V by 11 bases, J by 4 bases; bases unmatched to a gene: 7. The CDR3 contains 13 residues, cysteine and phenylalanine counted. The kept DNA is CDR3 alone, 39 bases in frame from the first base. Reading the germline V gene gives CDR1 SGHTA and CDR2 FQGNSA.

Using the deep immunoSEQ assay, multiplex PCR amplified TCR CDR3 regions from genomic DNA. Extracted genomic DNA from each cell subset was spread evenly across all wells of several immunoSEQ 96-well plates, with each plate serving as a replicate. For sorted subsets, each replicate PCR was loaded with roughly 0.2 ug genomic DNA, equivalent to about 33,000 T cell genomes. Purified libraries were quantified with a Qubit 3.0 fluorometer, sized on a Bioanalyzer 2100, and re-quantified with the KAPA Library Quantification kit. A separate single-read 150-cycle Illumina NextSeq 550 flow cell was used to sequence each immunoSEQ 96-well plate. In the paper's pipeline: Because the immunoSEQ output held only junctional sequences and lacked quality scores, the filtering could not match the filtering applied to full-length reads. To assign V/J genes and CDR3, sequences were annotated using PyIR, a Python wrapper for IgBLAST v1.9, with IMGT germline references. Reads with weak V/J assignments (E-value above 1e-6), missing CDR3, stop codons, out-of-frame junctions, or ambiguous translated residues were removed. V3J clonotypes were defined by identical inferred V gene, J gene, and CDR3 amino acid sequence. Percentage overlap between repertoires was calculated by dividing the number of shared unique clonotypes by the size of the smaller repertoire. Three approaches were used to assess repertoire richness: RTK rarefaction, the Chao1 estimator, and Recon v2.1 estimates of unobserved clonotypes. For all TCRbeta clonotypes obtained by the gDNA method from four donors, generation probabilities were computed with OLGA. TCRdb took this table from immuneACCESS and kept in-frame rearrangements with V and J called. Such tables lack part of the clones; where checked against another copy, unresolved V genes explain under half of the gap, and the rest is unexplained. The D gene and trimming were derived from the DNA, and the V and J assignments and clone size from that table. The sample records 1.4 million or so clones, 98% of which are singletons. The biggest ten clones account for 0.36% of the sample.

In the case of this clone: The clone's antigen remains unknown. No much larger clonotype is one base removed from it; base qualities were not supplied.

The source material was naive CD4+ T cells sorted from blood. The label giving this sample's cell subset or site can be read as: CD45RA+ positively selected. The clonotype was recovered from a man aged 25 to 45 in good health. The chain uses TRBV7-2 and TRBJ2-1, and TRBD1 matches 8 of the central bases. The CDR3 protein is CASGTGKYNEQFF. DNA sequence: TGTGCCTCCGGGACAGGAAAATACAATGAGCAGTTCTTC. Reference TRBV7-2 and TRBJ2-1 genes cover what lies past the CDR3, so the full variable domain is GAGVSQSPSNKVTEKGKDVELRCDPISGHTALYWYRQSLGQGLEFLIYFQGNSAPDKSGLPSDRFSAERTGGSVSTLTIQRTQQEDSAVYLCASGTGKYNEQFFGPGTRLTVL.